This entry features one T cell receptor beta chain sequence. What it recognizes is unknown. Produced via immunoSEQ multiplex PCR; TCRdb's table is partial and in-frame only. The profile shows 100,000 to 150,000 clones, about 79% of them singletons. This sample is part of a study of T cell responses to AZD1222 COVID-19 vaccine. Study findings and constraints: It was only after the peak T cell response that any repertoires were sampled. The donor group comprised mostly white British people and more females; the analysis possibly underestimated clonal diversity. Nearly half of the spike-specific TCRs reportedly recognize variant regions that carry no mutations.

The CDR3 has 17 residues. Germline V gives CDR1 SGDLS, CDR2 YYNGEE. The V and J ends lost 3 bases and 7 bases, in that order; junction bases with no gene match: 14. Sample: peripheral blood, taken 28 days after the second AZD1222 dose. V and J are TRBV9 and TRBJ2-2; TRBD2 matches at 8 bases. The sequence came from an adult who received the AZD1222 COVID-19 vaccine. CDR3 DNA sequence: TGTGCCAGCAGCGCCTCCACTAGCGGCGGATGGGGCGGGGAGCTGTTTTTT. Encoded protein: CASSASTSGGWGGELFF.